These T cell receptor beta chains were read from a single sample in a study of response to subunit inactivated influenza vaccine. MiXCR, run by TCRdb on the RT-PCR reads, gives a single entry per CDR3 protein. The repertoire holds about 530,000 distinct CDR3 sequences, with roughly 12% as singletons. Sequenced here: PBMCs from blood, sampled on the day of vaccination. Every receptor here comes from a man between 50 and 59 years old who received an inactivated influenza vaccine. CDR3s leave out the opening cysteine and the closing phenylalanine or tryptophan. The order of the fields is V gene, J gene, clone size, CDR3 protein. Clone size is given for some rows only: seen once, a few or many times, or a class if the clone is expanded.

v_call: TRBV7-3; j_call: TRBJ2-2; clone_size: -; cdr3_aa: ASSFGLAGMRELF
v_call: TRBV6-2/TRBV6-3; j_call: TRBJ2-1; clone_size: few; cdr3_aa: ASSYRGEGQF
v_call: TRBV30; j_call: TRBJ2-2; clone_size: -; cdr3_aa: AWIGLAGEGTGELF
v_call: TRBV6-5; j_call: TRBJ2-3; clone_size: -; cdr3_aa: ASSLTLSSPTQY
v_call: TRBV5-1; j_call: TRBJ2-3; clone_size: -; cdr3_aa: ASRVRQANTDTQY
v_call: TRBV12-3/TRBV12-4; j_call: TRBJ2-1; clone_size: -; cdr3_aa: ASRLSGTRGDEQF
v_call: TRBV12-3/TRBV12-4; j_call: TRBJ2-1; clone_size: few; cdr3_aa: ASSLGDLYNEQF
v_call: TRBV15; j_call: TRBJ2-2; clone_size: few; cdr3_aa: ATSRATGVGELF
v_call: TRBV7-7; j_call: TRBJ2-5; clone_size: few; cdr3_aa: ASSLDLGGQETQY
v_call: TRBV20-1; j_call: TRBJ2-4; clone_size: few; cdr3_aa: SATYGRAVKNIQY
v_call: TRBV10-3; j_call: TRBJ2-5; clone_size: many; cdr3_aa: AISEAGSQETQY
v_call: TRBV27; j_call: TRBJ2-1; clone_size: few; cdr3_aa: ASFGTGKYNEQF
v_call: TRBV5-1; j_call: TRBJ2-5; clone_size: -; cdr3_aa: ASRSGTGAGGETQY
v_call: TRBV24-1; j_call: TRBJ2-1; clone_size: -; cdr3_aa: ATTQGLAGGSEQL
v_call: TRBV4-2; j_call: TRBJ2-7; clone_size: -; cdr3_aa: ASSQGIGTYEQY
v_call: TRBV6-2/TRBV6-3; j_call: TRBJ2-1; clone_size: -; cdr3_aa: ASKAMGLVNEQF
v_call: TRBV12-3/TRBV12-4; j_call: TRBJ1-5; clone_size: few; cdr3_aa: ASSLAGNSNQPQH
v_call: TRBV12-3/TRBV12-4; j_call: TRBJ1-6; clone_size: -; cdr3_aa: ASTTKTNSPLH
v_call: TRBV4-1; j_call: TRBJ2-5; clone_size: many; cdr3_aa: ASSNRGGPETQY
v_call: TRBV6-6; j_call: TRBJ2-7; clone_size: -; cdr3_aa: ASSYYAGDEQY
v_call: TRBV25-1; j_call: TRBJ2-2; clone_size: many; cdr3_aa: ASNSGKNTGELF
v_call: TRBV12-3/TRBV12-4; j_call: TRBJ2-3; clone_size: many; cdr3_aa: ASNPSGPRDTQY
v_call: TRBV5-1; j_call: TRBJ1-6; clone_size: -; cdr3_aa: ASSLRTGSDSPLH
v_call: TRBV9; j_call: TRBJ2-7; clone_size: many; cdr3_aa: ASSPRTGLHEQY
v_call: TRBV24-1; j_call: TRBJ2-1; clone_size: -; cdr3_aa: ATSDPSGPSYNEQF
v_call: TRBV12-3/TRBV12-4; j_call: TRBJ1-1; clone_size: -; cdr3_aa: ASSPRTGGNTEAF
v_call: TRBV15; j_call: TRBJ2-3; clone_size: many; cdr3_aa: ATSLVTDTQY
v_call: TRBV20-1; j_call: TRBJ1-2; clone_size: many; cdr3_aa: SAWVVNYGYT
v_call: TRBV15; j_call: TRBJ1-6; clone_size: -; cdr3_aa: ATSRGGATSPLH
v_call: TRBV30; j_call: TRBJ2-3; clone_size: -; cdr3_aa: AWEDAGTRTDTQY
v_call: TRBV4-2; j_call: TRBJ2-7; clone_size: many; cdr3_aa: ASSQDRGLAAGEQY
v_call: TRBV6-1; j_call: TRBJ2-2; clone_size: few; cdr3_aa: ASKFANTGELF
v_call: TRBV4-1; j_call: TRBJ2-2; clone_size: -; cdr3_aa: ASRLRAGGLTGELF
v_call: TRBV7-9; j_call: TRBJ2-7; clone_size: many; cdr3_aa: ASSLVPRSEQY
v_call: TRBV9; j_call: TRBJ2-1; clone_size: few; cdr3_aa: ASSVTSGGAREQF
v_call: TRBV27; j_call: TRBJ2-2; clone_size: -; cdr3_aa: ASSLKAGVKSGELF
v_call: TRBV9; j_call: TRBJ2-3; clone_size: many; cdr3_aa: ASSAPGDTQY
v_call: TRBV3-1; j_call: TRBJ1-5; clone_size: few; cdr3_aa: ASSQNGQGAGQPQH
v_call: TRBV9; j_call: TRBJ2-1; clone_size: -; cdr3_aa: ASSRPGQGAGNEQF
v_call: TRBV7-2; j_call: TRBJ2-1; clone_size: -; cdr3_aa: ASSLSAGGWSYNEQF
v_call: TRBV25-1; j_call: TRBJ2-1; clone_size: few; cdr3_aa: ASSAQAGTGGGEQF
v_call: TRBV5-6; j_call: TRBJ2-3; clone_size: many; cdr3_aa: ASSYDRTGTDTQY
v_call: TRBV6-5; j_call: TRBJ1-2; clone_size: -; cdr3_aa: ASSYSMQGSNYGYT